A selection of T cell receptor beta chains follows, all from one sample in a study of cytomegalovirus exposure and HLA in healthy donors. Sequenced by immunoSEQ multiplex PCR; TCRdb stores in-frame clones only, minus some. The top ten hold more than 1.5% of the sample, which has approximately 150,000 clones, approximately 80% seen once. The sequenced material came from PBMCs. These receptors were collected from a woman in her 40s in good health and CMV-seronegative. CDR3s include the opening cysteine and the closing phenylalanine or tryptophan. The D gene is left open where the match is weak. Some rows have no size entry. The others give once, few or many, or a class for an expanded clone.

d_call	clone_size	v_call	j_call	cdr3_nt	cdr3_aa
TRBD1	-	TRBV25-1	TRBJ1-1	TGTGCCAGCAGCCCAATTGGGACAGGGGCTTTTGCTGAAGCTTTCTTT	CASSPIGTGAFAEAFF
-	-	TRBV27	TRBJ1-1	TGTGCCAGCAGCTATAGAGGGAGGAACACTGAAGCTTTCTTT	CASSYRGRNTEAFF
TRBD1	-	TRBV11-2	TRBJ1-1	TGTGCCAGCAGCCACATTTACAGGGGGAACACTGAAGCTTTCTTT	CASSHIYRGNTEAFF
TRBD1	-	TRBV5-1	TRBJ2-2	TGCGCCAGCAGCTTGGGACAGGGGATCGGGGAGCTGTTTTTT	CASSLGQGIGELFF
TRBD2	-	TRBV7-9	TRBJ2-7	TGTTCCAGCAGCTTAGGGGGGACTAGCGGCACCTACGAGCAGTACTTC	CSSSLGGTSGTYEQYF
TRBD2	-	TRBV6-5	TRBJ2-2	TGTGCCAGCAGTTACTACGCGGGAGGAGACACCGGGGAGCTGTTTTTT	CASSYYAGGDTGELFF
-	once	TRBV28	TRBJ1-1	TGTGCCAGCAGTTTAGGGCAGCCCACTGAAGCTTTCTTT	CASSLGQPTEAFF
TRBD1	once	TRBV6-5	TRBJ1-2	TGTGCCAGCAGTTACTTGTCGGGACAGGGGGCGCGTGGCTACACCTTC	CASSYLSGQGARGYTF
-	once	TRBV5-4	TRBJ1-1	TGTGCCAGCAGCTTGGTAGGGGAAACTGAAGCTTTCTTT	CASSLVGETEAFF
-	-	TRBV28	TRBJ1-5	TGTGCCAGCACAGCAGGAGGCCCTAGCAATCAGCCCCAGCATTTT	CASTAGGPSNQPQHF
TRBD2	-	TRBV4-2	TRBJ2-7	TGTGCCAGCAGCCAAGCGGCAGCGGGAGGGACCTACGAGCAGTACTTC	CASSQAAAGGTYEQYF
TRBD2	-	TRBV6-5	TRBJ2-7	TGTGCCAGCAGGAACTTGGGACTAGCTCATGAGCAGTACTTC	CASRNLGLAHEQYF
TRBD1	-	TRBV7-9	TRBJ1-5	TGTGCCAGCAGCCCCAGGGGGCCGGGTGATCAGCCCCAGCATTTT	CASSPRGPGDQPQHF
TRBD2	-	TRBV6-5	TRBJ2-1	TGTGCCAGCACCTACGGGACTAGCGGGGGGGATGAGCAGTTCTTC	CASTYGTSGGDEQFF
TRBD1	-	TRBV9	TRBJ2-3	TGTGCCAGCAGCGTTGCAGGGGGCAGGGTAGCAGATACGCAGTATTTT	CASSVAGGRVADTQYF
-	few	TRBV6-1	TRBJ1-4	TGTGCCAGCAGTGAAGGCGATTTCTGGGACATTGGTGAAAAACTGTTTTTT	CASSEGDFWDIGEKLFF
-	-	TRBV6-1	TRBJ2-7	TGTGCCAGCAGCTATGACGACAGGGACTTTTACTTC	CASSYDDRDFYF
TRBD1	-	TRBV2	TRBJ1-5	TGTGCCAGCACCGGCCTTGGACAGGGAAATCAGCCCCAGCATTTT	CASTGLGQGNQPQHF
-	-	TRBV25-1	TRBJ2-7	TGTGCCAGCAGTAGGTCAGGCTACGAGCAGTACTTC	CASSRSGYEQYF
TRBD1	-	TRBV11-2	TRBJ2-7	TGTGCCAGCACACCTTTAATGGGACAGGGGATATACGAGCAGTACTTC	CASTPLMGQGIYEQYF
TRBD1	-	TRBV11-3	TRBJ2-7	TGTGCCAGCAGCCCAGGACAGGGCAGAAGGAACGAGCAGTACTTC	CASSPGQGRRNEQYF
-	-	TRBV7-3	TRBJ2-2	TGTGCCAGCAGCTTAAGCGCGGGACTCTCCGGGGAGCTGTTTTTT	CASSLSAGLSGELFF
TRBD2	-	TRBV28	TRBJ2-1	TGTGCCAGCAGTTTCGGCGGGAGGGCCGGCAATGAGCAGTTCTTC	CASSFGGRAGNEQFF
TRBD2	-	TRBV11-1	TRBJ2-1	TGTGCCAGCAGCTTATCCCCGGCGGGAGGGGATGAGCAGTTCTTC	CASSLSPAGGDEQFF
-	once	TRBV6-1	TRBJ1-1	TGTGCCAGCAGTGAACAGGGGTTAAACACTGAAGCTTTCTTT	CASSEQGLNTEAFF
-	-	TRBV11-2	TRBJ2-1	TGTGCCAGCAGCGGGAATGTAGCGGACTACAATGAGCAGTTCTTC	CASSGNVADYNEQFF
-	-	TRBV11-3	TRBJ1-1	TGTGCCAGCAGAATGCGGACAGTTATCATGAACACTGAAGCTTTCTTT	CASRMRTVIMNTEAFF
TRBD1	-	TRBV7-8	TRBJ1-3	TGTGCCAGCAGCTTAGGACAGGGCGGAAACACCATATATTTT	CASSLGQGGNTIYF
-	few	TRBV21-1	TRBJ2-5	TGTGCCAGCAGCGACGGAGCGGGAGCGGGAGAGACCCAGTACTTC	CASSDGAGAGETQYF
-	-	TRBV7-8	TRBJ2-3	TGTGCCAGCAGCTTAGAAACCGTCCTACCTAGCACAGATACGCAGTATTTT	CASSLETVLPSTDTQYF
-	-	TRBV11-2	TRBJ1-2	TGTGCCAGCAGCTTACAGGGATACGGCTACACCTTC	CASSLQGYGYTF
-	-	TRBV23-1	TRBJ1-2	TGCGCCAGCGGGCCCGCGCCCAGGGGAAGATTACGGTCCCCCTACACCTTC	CASGPAPRGRLRSPYTF
TRBD2	-	TRBV5-3	TRBJ2-5	TGTGCCAGAAGCCCGGAAACTAGCGGGACACGGGGAGAGACCCAGTACTTC	CARSPETSGTRGETQYF
-	few	TRBV14	TRBJ2-1	TGTGCCAGCAGCCCTCTAGTGAGGTACAATGAGCAGTTCTTC	CASSPLVRYNEQFF
-	-	TRBV4-2	TRBJ2-5	TGTGCCAGCAGCCAAGACCCGCGAGAGACCCAGTACTTC	CASSQDPRETQYF
-	once	TRBV7-2	TRBJ2-7	TGTGCCAGCAGCTTAGCGGGTCGAGGGCCTAGCTCCTACGAGCAGTACTTC	CASSLAGRGPSSYEQYF
TRBD2	-	TRBV13	TRBJ2-7	TGTGCCACCGCAATAGCGGGAGGGGCCTACGAGCAGTACTTC	CATAIAGGAYEQYF
-	once	TRBV4-3	TRBJ2-1	TGCGCCAGCAGCCAAGATTCATACAGTCTGAATGAGCAGTTCTTC	CASSQDSYSLNEQFF
TRBD1	-	TRBV9	TRBJ2-7	TGTGCCAGCAGCCCGTCACATTCGGGACAGGCCTACGAGCAGTACTTC	CASSPSHSGQAYEQYF
-	-	TRBV5-1	TRBJ1-1	TGCGCCAGCAGCTTCTCGGGATATGAGGTGAACACTGAAGCTTTCTTT	CASSFSGYEVNTEAFF
TRBD1	-	TRBV6-5	TRBJ1-1	TGTGCCAGCAGTTACTCGACAGGGTCGAGGATCACTGAAGCTTTCTTT	CASSYSTGSRITEAFF
TRBD2	-	TRBV7-2	TRBJ2-7	TGTGCCAGCAGCTTTCGTCCGGGGGGATGGAGTGAGCAGTACTTC	CASSFRPGGWSEQYF
TRBD1	-	TRBV9	TRBJ2-2	TGTGCCAGCAGCGTAGGGGACAGGGGGCACATTCAATCGGGGGAGCTGTTTTTT	CASSVGDRGHIQSGELFF
TRBD2	-	TRBV7-9	TRBJ2-7	TGTGCCAGCAGTTCGGGACTAGCGGGAGGCGCACACTACGAGCAGTACTTC	CASSSGLAGGAHYEQYF
-	-	TRBV13	TRBJ1-1	TGTGCCAGCAGCTTACCGGGGGTAGTCACTGAAGCTTTCTTT	CASSLPGVVTEAFF
-	-	TRBV4-2	TRBJ1-4	TGTGCCAGCAGCCAAGAAGAGCAAGCGGGGTATGTTAATGAAAAACTGTTTTTT	CASSQEEQAGYVNEKLFF
TRBD1	-	TRBV6-1	TRBJ2-7	TGTGCCAGCAGGCGACAGGGCTCCTACGAGCAGTACTTC	CASRRQGSYEQYF
TRBD1	-	TRBV5-1	TRBJ2-5	TGCGCCAGCAGCGGGGGGACAGGGGGGTACCAAGAGACCCAGTACTTC	CASSGGTGGYQETQYF
-	-	TRBV28	TRBJ1-2	TGTGCCAGCCTTCGGCTCACAGAAGCAGGCCGACACTATGGCTACACCTTC	CASLRLTEAGRHYGYTF
TRBD1	-	TRBV6-1	TRBJ2-7	TGTGCCAGCAGCTCTTGGGGGACAGGGAACTACGAGCAGTACTTC	CASSSWGTGNYEQYF
-	-	TRBV27	TRBJ1-1	TGTGCCAGCAGTTTTAGAACGGGGGGTCACACTGAAGCTTTCTTT	CASSFRTGGHTEAFF
-	-	TRBV5-1	TRBJ2-5	TGCGCCAGCAGCCGGGACTCAAACCAAGAGACCCAGTACTTC	CASSRDSNQETQYF